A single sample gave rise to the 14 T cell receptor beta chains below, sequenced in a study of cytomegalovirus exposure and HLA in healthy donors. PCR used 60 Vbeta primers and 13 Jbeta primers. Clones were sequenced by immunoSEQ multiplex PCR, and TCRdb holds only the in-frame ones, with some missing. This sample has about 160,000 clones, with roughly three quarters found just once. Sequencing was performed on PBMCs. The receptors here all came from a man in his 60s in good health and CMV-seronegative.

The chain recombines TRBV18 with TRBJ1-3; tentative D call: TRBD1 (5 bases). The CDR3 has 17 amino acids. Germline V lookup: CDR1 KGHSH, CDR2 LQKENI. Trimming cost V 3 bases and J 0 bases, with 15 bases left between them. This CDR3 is CASSPNGQGPSGNTIYF. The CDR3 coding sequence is TGTGCCAGCTCACCGAATGGGCAGGGCCCCTCTGGAAACACCATATATTTT.

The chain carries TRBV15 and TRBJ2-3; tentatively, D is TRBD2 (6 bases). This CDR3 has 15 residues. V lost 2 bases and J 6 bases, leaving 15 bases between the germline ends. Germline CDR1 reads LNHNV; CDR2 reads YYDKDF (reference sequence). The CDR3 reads CATSRPSEGPDTQYF. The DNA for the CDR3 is TGTGCCACCAGCAGACCTAGCGAGGGACCGGATACGCAGTATTTT.

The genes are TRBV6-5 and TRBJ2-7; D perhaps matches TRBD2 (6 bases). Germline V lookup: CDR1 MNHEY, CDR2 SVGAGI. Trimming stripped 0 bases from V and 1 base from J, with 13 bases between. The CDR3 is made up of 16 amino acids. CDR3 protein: CASSYSQWGDSYEQYF. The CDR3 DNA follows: TGTGCCAGCAGTTACTCCCAATGGGGGGATTCCTACGAGCAGTACTTC.

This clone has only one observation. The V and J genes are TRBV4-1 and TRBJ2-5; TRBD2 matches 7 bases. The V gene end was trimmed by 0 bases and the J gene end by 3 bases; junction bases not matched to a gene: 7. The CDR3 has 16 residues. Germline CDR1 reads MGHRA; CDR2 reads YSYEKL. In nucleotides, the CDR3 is TGCGCCAGCAGCCAAGATTTTAGCGCGGGGGAAGAGACCCAGTACTTC. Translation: CASSQDFSAGEETQYF.

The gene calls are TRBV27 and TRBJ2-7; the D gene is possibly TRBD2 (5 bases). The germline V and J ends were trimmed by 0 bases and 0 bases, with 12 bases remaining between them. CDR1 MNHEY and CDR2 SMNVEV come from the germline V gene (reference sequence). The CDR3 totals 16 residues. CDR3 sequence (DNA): TGTGCCAGCAGTTTATCGTACGGGGAATTCTCCTACGAGCAGTACTTC. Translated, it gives CASSLSYGEFSYEQYF.

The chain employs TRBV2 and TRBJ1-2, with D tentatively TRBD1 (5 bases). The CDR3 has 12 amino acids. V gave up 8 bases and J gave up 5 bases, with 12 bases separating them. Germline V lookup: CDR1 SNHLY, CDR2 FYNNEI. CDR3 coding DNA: TGTGCCAGCGGCGGGACGGATTATGGCTACACCTTC. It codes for CASGGTDYGYTF.

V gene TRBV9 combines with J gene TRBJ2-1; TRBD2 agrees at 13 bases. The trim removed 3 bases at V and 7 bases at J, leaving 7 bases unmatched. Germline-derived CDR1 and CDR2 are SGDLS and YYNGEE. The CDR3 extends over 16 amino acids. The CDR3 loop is CASSDAGTSGVNEQFF. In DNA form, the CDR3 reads TGTGCCAGCAGCGACGCCGGGACTAGCGGGGTTAATGAGCAGTTCTTC.

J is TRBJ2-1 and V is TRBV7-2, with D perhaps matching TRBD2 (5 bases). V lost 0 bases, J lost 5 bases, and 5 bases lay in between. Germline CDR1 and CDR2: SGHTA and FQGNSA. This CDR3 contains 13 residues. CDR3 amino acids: CASSLAADNEQFF. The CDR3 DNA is TGTGCCAGCAGCTTAGCAGCGGACAATGAGCAGTTCTTC.

Here the CDR3 reads CASSLDPSGIDNEQFF. CDR3 coding DNA: TGTGCCAGCAGCTTGGATCCTAGCGGGATAGACAATGAGCAGTTCTTC. This chain links TRBV5-4 with TRBJ2-1; 9 bases fit TRBD2. The CDR3 contains 16 residues. The junction had 6 bases not matched to a gene; V was cut back by 0 bases and J by 5 bases. Germline V gives CDR1 SGHNT, CDR2 YYREEE (reference sequence).

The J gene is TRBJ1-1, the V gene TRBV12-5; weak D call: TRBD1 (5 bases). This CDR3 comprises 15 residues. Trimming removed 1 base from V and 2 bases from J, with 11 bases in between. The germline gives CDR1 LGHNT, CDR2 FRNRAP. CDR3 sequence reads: CASGLEQGGNTEAFF. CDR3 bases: TGTGCTAGTGGTTTGGAGCAGGGAGGCAACACTGAAGCTTTCTTT.

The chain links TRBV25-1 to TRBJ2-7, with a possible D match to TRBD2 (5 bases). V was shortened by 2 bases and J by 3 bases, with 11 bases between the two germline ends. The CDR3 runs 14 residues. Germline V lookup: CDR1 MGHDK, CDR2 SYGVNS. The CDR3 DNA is TGTGCCAGCAGTGAAACCGGGGTAGGCTACGAGCAGTACTTC. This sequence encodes CASSETGVGYEQYF.

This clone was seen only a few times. As DNA, the CDR3 is TGTGCCAGCAGCTTGGCAGGGGGACTTAATCAAGAGACCCAGTACTTC. Its translation: CASSLAGGLNQETQYF. V gene TRBV5-4 combines with J gene TRBJ2-5; a possible D gene is TRBD1 (7 bases). V lost 0 bases and J lost 2, with 14 bases in between. The germline V gene has CDR1 SGHNT and CDR2 YYREEE (reference sequence). The CDR3 contains 16 residues.

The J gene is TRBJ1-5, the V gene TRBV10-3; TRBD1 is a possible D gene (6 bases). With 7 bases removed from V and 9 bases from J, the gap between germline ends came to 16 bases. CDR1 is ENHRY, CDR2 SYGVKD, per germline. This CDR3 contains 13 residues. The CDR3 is CAITPDRGRPQHF. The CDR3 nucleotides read TGTGCCATCACCCCGGACAGAGGTCGGCCCCAGCATTTT.

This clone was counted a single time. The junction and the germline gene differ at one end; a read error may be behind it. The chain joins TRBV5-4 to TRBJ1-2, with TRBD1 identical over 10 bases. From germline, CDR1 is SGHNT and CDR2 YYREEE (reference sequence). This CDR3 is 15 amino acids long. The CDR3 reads CASSLPGTGAYGHTF. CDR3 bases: TGTGCCAGCAGCTTGCCCGGGACAGGGGCCTATGGCCACACCTTC.